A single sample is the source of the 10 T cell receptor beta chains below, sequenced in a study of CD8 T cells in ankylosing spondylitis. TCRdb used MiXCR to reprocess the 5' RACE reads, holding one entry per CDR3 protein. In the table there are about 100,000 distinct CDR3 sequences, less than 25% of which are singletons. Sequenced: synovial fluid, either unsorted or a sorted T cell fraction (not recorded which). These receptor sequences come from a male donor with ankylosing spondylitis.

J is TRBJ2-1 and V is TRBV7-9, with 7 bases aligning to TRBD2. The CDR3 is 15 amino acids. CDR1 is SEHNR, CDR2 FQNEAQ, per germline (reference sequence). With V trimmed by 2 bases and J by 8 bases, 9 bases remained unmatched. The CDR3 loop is CASSLLGEGLDEQFF. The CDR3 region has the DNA TGTGCCAGCAGCTTACTGGGGGAGGGCCTTGATGAGCAGTTCTTC.

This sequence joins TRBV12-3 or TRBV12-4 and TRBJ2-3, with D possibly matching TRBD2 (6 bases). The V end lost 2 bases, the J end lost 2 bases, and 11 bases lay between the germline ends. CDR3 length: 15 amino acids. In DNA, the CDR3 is TGTGCCAGCAGTTTAAGGGCGGGATTCACAGATACGCAGTATTTT. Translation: CASSLRAGFTDTQYF.

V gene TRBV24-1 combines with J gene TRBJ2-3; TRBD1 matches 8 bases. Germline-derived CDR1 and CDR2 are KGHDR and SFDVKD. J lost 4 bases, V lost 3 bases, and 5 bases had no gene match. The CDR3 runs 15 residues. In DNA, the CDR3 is TGTGCCACCAGTGATACTGGACAGGGCGCAGATACGCAGTATTTT. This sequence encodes CATSDTGQGADTQYF.

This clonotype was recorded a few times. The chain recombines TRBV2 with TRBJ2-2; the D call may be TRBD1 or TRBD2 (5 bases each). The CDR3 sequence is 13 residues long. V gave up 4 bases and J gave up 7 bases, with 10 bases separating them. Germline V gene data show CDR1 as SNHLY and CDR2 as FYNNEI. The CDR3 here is CASSVEGYGELFF. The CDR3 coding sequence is TGTGCCAGCAGTGTTGAGGGGTACGGGGAGCTGTTTTTT.

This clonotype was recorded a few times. The CDR3 bases are TGCGCCAGCAGCCGCGGCGAGCGGGAGAGCACAGATACGCAGTATTTT. It translates to CASSRGERESTDTQYF. The rearrangement links TRBV4-1 to TRBJ2-3, with 8 positions matching TRBD2. V lost 4 bases to trimming and J lost 0 bases; unmatched junction nucleotides: 6. There are 16 residues in the CDR3. Germline V gives CDR1 MGHRA, CDR2 YSYEKL.

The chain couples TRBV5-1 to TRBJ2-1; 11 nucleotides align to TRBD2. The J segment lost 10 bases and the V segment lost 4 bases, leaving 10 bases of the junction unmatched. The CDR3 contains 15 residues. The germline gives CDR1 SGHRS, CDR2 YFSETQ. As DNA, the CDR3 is TGCGCCAGCAGCCTCCTGGCTAGCGGGAGGACGGAGCAGTTCTTC. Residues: CASSLLASGRTEQFF.

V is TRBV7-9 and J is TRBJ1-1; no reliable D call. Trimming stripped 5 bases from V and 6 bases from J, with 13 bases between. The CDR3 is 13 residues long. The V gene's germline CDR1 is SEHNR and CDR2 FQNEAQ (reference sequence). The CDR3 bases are TGTGCCAGCAGCCGGGCCCTAAACGCTGAAGCTTTCTTT. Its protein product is CASSRALNAEAFF.

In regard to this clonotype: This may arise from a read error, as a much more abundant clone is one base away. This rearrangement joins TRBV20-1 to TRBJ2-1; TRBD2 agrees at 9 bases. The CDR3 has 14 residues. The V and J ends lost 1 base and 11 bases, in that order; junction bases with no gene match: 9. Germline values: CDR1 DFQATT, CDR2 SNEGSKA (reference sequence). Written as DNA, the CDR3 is TGCAGTGCTAGAGGGGCGGGAGGGAGGAATCAGCAGTTCTTC. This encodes CSARGAGGRNQQFF.

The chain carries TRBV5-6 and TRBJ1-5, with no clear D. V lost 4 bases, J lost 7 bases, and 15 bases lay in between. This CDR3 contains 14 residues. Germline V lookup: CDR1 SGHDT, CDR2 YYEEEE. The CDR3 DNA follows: TGTGCCAGCAGCGTCCGGGGTCTTCACCAGCCCCAGCATTTT. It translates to CASSVRGLHQPQHF.

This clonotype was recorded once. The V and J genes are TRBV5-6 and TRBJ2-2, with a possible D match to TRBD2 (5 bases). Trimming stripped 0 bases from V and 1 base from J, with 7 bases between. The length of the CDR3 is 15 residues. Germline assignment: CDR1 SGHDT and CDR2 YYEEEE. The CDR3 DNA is TGTGCCAGCAGCTTGGGAGGGTTGAACACCGGGGAGCTGTTTTTT. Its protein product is CASSLGGLNTGELFF.